This T cell receptor beta chain derives from a study of shared clonotypes between healthy human individuals. Concerning this clone itself: Its antigen is not known.

The CDR3 has 12 amino acids. Trimming pared 6 bases from V and 4 bases from J, leaving 7 bases between. From germline, CDR1 is LNHNV and CDR2 YYDKDF (reference sequence). Study outcomes and limitations: Clonotype sharing among donors likely depends on sequencing depth.

The authors ran unsorted PBMC replicate PCRs on around 320 ng DNA, around 27,000 T cell genomes. TCRdb's table, derived via immunoSEQ multiplex PCR, lists solely in-frame clones and lacks some. The top ten clones hold around 13% of a sample with fewer than 550,000 clones, about 75% of them seen once. The specimen sequenced was PBMCs. This receptor was taken from a woman between 40 and 50 years old in good health. Some clones in this sample may be carry-over from other donors' samples. This chain joins TRBV15 and TRBJ2-1, with TRBD2 as a possible D gene (5 bases). CDR3 bases: TGTGCCACCAGGGACTCTTACAATGAGCAGTTCTTC. Amino acid sequence: CATRDSYNEQFF.